At least ten counts were recorded for the clone carrying this T cell receptor (beta chain). TCRdb ran MiXCR on the RACE reads and lists one entry per CDR3 protein. The sample includes approximately 80,000 distinct CDR3 sequences, about 10% of them seen just once. These data are taken from a study of human T cells and chemical hapten exposure. CDR3 length equals 16 residues. Germline CDR1 and CDR2: LGHDT and YNNKEL (reference sequence). The junction had 7 bases not matched to a gene; V was cut back by 4 bases and J by 2 bases. Time point here: patch test 1, 2 weeks after DPC sensitization. Treatment: therapeutic diphenylcyclopropenone sensitization with weekly scalp DPC.

The source material was whole blood, sampled in connection with sensitization to the hapten diphenylcyclopropenone (DPC). This chain connects TRBV3-1 to TRBJ1-2, with 10 bases aligning to TRBD1. This clonotype was obtained from a woman in her 50s with alopecia areata. Some clones in this sample may be carry-over from other donors' samples. CDR3 protein: CASSRQGAYGNYGYTF. The CDR3 nucleotides read TGTGCCAGCAGCCGACAGGGGGCTTATGGAAACTATGGCTACACCTTC.